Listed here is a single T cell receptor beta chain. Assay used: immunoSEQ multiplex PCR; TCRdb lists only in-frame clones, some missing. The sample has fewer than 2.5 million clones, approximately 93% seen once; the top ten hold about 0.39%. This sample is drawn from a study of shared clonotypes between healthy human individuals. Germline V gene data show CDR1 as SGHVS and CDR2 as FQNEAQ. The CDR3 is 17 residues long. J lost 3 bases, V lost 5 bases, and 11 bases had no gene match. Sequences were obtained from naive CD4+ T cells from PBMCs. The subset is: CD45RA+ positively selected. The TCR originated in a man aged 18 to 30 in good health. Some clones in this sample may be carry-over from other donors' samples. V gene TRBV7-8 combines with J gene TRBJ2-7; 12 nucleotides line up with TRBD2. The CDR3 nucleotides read TGTGCCAGCAGCCAACAAACTGGACTAGCGGGGAACTACGAGCAGTACTTC. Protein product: CASSQQTGLAGNYEQYF.